A single T cell receptor beta chain is shown here with its context. Its antigen is undetermined. The data derive from a study of cytotoxic CD8 clonotypes in ibrutinib-treated CLL. Sequencing used immunoSEQ multiplex PCR; TCRdb keeps in-frame clones, though not all of them. The top ten clones hold roughly 12% of a sample with 150,000 to 250,000 clones, over 60% of them seen once. Findings of the study overall: Under treatment, the uncommon public clonotypes either contracted or remained stable.

The TCR was taken from a human donor with chronic lymphocytic leukemia. The material sequenced was PBMCs, taken after 24 months of ibrutinib treatment.

The CDR3 nucleotides read TGTGCCAGCAGCGGGGCCCTTGGACTTCATGAGCAGTTCTTC. It translates to CASSGALGLHEQFF. The chain couples TRBV9 to TRBJ2-1; the D gene is possibly TRBD2 (5 bases). The CDR3 spans 14 residues. Per the germline V gene, CDR1 is SGDLS and CDR2 is YYNGEE. V was trimmed by 3 bases and J by 8 bases, leaving 15 bases between them.